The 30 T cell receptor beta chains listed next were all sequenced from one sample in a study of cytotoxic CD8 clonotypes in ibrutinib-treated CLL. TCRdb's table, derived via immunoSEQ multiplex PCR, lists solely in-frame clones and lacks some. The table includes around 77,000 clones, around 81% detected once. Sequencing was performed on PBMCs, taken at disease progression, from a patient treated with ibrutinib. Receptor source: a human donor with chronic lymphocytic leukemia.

The CDR3, as DNA: TGTGCCAGCAGCGCCCTAATACTAGCGGGGGCATACAATGAGCAGTTCTTC. It is translated as CASSALILAGAYNEQFF. This chain connects TRBV9 to TRBJ2-1, with TRBD2 identical over 11 bases. CDR1 and CDR2 from the germline V gene are SGDLS and YYNGEE. This CDR3 contains 17 residues. Trimming cost V 3 bases and J 4 bases; bases outside gene matches: 9.

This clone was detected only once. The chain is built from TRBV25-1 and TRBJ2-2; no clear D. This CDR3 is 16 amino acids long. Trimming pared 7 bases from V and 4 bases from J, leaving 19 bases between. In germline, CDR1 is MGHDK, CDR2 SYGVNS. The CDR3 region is CASTWVEGISTGELFF. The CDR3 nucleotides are TGTGCCAGCACCTGGGTTGAAGGGATTAGCACCGGGGAGCTGTTTTTT.

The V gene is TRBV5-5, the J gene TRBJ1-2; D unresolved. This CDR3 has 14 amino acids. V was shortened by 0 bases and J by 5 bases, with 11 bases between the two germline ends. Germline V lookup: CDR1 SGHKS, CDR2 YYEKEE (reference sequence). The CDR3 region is CASSLDVIAYGYTF. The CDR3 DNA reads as TGTGCCAGCAGCTTGGATGTAATTGCATATGGCTACACCTTC. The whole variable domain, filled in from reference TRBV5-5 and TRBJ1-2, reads DAGVTQSPTHLIKTRGQQVTLRCSPISGHKSVSWYQQVLGQGPQFIFQYYEKEERGRGNFPDRFSARQFPNYSSELNVNALLLGDSALYLCASSLDVIAYGYTFGSGTRLTVV.

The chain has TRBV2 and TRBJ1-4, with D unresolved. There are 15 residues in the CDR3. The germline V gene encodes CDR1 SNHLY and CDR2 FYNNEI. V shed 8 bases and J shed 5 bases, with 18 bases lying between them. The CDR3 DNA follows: TGTGCCAGCTTGCAGCGTGAAGGCCACAATGAAAAACTGTTTTTT. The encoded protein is CASLQREGHNEKLFF.

The DNA of the CDR3 is TGTGCCAGTAGGAACAGGACTCCCAATCAGCCCCAGCATTTT. This gives the protein CASRNRTPNQPQHF. The rearrangement links TRBV19 to TRBJ1-5, with D perhaps TRBD1 (5 bases). This CDR3 spans 14 amino acids. Germline V gives CDR1 LNHDA, CDR2 SQIVND (reference sequence). V dropped 6 bases and J dropped 3 bases, with 12 bases sitting between them.

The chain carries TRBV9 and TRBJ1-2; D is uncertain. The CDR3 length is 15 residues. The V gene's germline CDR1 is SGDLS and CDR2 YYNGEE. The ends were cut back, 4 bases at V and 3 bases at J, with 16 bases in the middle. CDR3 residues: CASSLAGDKDYGYTF. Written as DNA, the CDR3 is TGTGCCAGCAGCCTCGCGGGCGATAAGGACTATGGCTACACCTTC.

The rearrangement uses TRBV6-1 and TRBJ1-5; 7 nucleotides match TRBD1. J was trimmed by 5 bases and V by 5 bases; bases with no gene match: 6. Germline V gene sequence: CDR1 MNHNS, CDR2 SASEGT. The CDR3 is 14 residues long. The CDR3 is CASSRQGLDQPQHF. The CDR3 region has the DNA TGTGCCAGCAGTCGACAGGGCCTCGATCAGCCCCAGCATTTT.

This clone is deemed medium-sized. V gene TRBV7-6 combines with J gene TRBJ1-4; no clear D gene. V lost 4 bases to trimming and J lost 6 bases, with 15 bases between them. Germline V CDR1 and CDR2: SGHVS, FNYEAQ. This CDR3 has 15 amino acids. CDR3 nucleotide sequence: TGTGCCAGCAGCTCCGAAGTGGGCGTCGATGAAAAACTGTTTTTT. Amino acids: CASSSEVGVDEKLFF.

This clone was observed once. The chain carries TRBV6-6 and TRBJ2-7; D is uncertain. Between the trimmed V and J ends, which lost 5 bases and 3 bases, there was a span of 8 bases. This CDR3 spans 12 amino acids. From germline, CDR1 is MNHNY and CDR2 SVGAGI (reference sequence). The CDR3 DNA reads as TGTGCCAGCAGTCGCGTCAACTACGAGCAGTACTTC. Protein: CASSRVNYEQYF.

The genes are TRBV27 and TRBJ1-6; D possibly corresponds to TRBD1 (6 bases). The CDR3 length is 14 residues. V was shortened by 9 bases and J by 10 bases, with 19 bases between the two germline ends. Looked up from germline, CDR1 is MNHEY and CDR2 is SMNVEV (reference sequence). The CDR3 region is CASNRVGEPSPLHF. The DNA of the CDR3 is TGTGCCAGTAACAGGGTGGGTGAACCATCACCCCTCCACTTT.

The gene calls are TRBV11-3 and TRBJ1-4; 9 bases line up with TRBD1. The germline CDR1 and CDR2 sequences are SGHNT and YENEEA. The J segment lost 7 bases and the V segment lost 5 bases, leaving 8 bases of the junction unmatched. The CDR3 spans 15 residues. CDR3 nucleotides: TGTGCCAGCAGCGCAACCAGACAGGGGGTTGAAAAACTGTTTTTT. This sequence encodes CASSATRQGVEKLFF.

Written as DNA, the CDR3 is TGTGCCTGGAGTGGACAGGGAGTCTCTGGCTACACCTTC. This codes for CAWSGQGVSGYTF. The genes are TRBV30 and TRBJ1-2; TRBD1 matches at 7 bases. After removal of 1 base from V and 7 bases from J, the junction contained 6 bases not matched to a gene. The CDR3 sequence is 13 residues long. Looked up from germline, CDR1 is GTSNPN and CDR2 is SVGIG (reference sequence).

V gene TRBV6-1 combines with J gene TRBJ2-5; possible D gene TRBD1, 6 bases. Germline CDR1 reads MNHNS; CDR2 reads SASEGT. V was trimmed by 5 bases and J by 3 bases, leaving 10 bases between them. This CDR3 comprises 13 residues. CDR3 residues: CASSSGDKETQYF. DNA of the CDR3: TGTGCCAGCAGTTCCGGGGACAAAGAGACCCAGTACTTC.

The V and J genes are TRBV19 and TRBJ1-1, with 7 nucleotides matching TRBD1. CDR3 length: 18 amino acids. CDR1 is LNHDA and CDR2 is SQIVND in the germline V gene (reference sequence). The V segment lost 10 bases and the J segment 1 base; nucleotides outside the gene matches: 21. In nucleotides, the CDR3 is TGTGCCATTAAGACAAGGGGAGGACTCCGACAGGGGAACACTGAAGCTTTCTTT. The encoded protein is CAIKTRGGLRQGNTEAFF.

The CDR3 region has the DNA TGTGCCAGCAGCGACAGGGAATACACTGAAGCTTTCTTT. Its translation: CASSDREYTEAFF. The V call is TRBV2, the J call TRBJ1-1; 7 bases are shared with TRBD1. In germline, CDR1 is SNHLY, CDR2 FYNNEI. Trimming at V came to 6 bases and at J to 3 bases, leaving 4 bases not matched to a gene. CDR3 length: 13 amino acids.

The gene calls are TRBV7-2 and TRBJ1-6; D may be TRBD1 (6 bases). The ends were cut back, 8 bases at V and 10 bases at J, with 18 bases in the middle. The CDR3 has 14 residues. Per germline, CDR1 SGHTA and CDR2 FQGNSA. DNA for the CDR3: TGTGCCAGCGTAGAGGGGGGGCTGGGGTCACCCCTCCACTTT. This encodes CASVEGGLGSPLHF.

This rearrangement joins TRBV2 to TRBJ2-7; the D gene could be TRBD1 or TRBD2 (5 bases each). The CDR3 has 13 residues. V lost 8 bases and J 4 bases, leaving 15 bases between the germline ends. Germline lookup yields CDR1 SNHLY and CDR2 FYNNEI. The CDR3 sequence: CASRGDMTYEQYF. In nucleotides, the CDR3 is TGTGCCAGCCGGGGCGATATGACTTACGAGCAGTACTTC.

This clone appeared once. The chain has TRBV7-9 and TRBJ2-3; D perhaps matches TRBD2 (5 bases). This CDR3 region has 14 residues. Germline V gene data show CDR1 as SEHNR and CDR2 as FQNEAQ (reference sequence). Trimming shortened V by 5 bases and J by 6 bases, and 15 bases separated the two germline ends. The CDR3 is CASSIHTRSDTQYF. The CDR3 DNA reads TGTGCCAGCAGCATCCATACTAGGTCGGATACGCAGTATTTT.

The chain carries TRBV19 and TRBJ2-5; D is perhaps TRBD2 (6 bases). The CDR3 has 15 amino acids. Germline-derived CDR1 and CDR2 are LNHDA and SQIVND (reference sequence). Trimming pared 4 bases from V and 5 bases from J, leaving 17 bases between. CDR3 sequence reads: CASSKRASRGETQYF. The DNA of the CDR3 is TGTGCCAGTAGTAAGCGGGCCAGCCGAGGGGAGACCCAGTACTTC.

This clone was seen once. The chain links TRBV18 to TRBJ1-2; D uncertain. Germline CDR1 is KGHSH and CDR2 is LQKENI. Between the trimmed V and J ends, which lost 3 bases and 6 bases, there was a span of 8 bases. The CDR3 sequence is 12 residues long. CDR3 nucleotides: TGTGCCAGCTCACCGGGTGGGGATGGCTACACCTTC. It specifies CASSPGGDGYTF.

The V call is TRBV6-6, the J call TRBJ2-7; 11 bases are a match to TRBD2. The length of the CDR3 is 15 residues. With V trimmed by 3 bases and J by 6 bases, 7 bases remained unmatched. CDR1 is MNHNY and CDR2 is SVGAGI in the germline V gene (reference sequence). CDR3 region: CASSYTSGRRSEQYF. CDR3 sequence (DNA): TGTGCCAGCAGTTATACTAGCGGGAGACGATCCGAGCAGTACTTC.

CDR3 DNA sequence: TGTGCCAGCAGCTTAGACTCCACCACAGATACGCAGTATTTT. Translating it yields CASSLDSTTDTQYF. The chain employs TRBV11-2 and TRBJ2-3, with no clear D. CDR3 length: 14 residues. Germline CDR1 is SGHAT and CDR2 is FQNNGV. The germline V and J ends were trimmed by 0 bases and 2 bases, with 6 bases remaining between them.

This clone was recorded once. Here the CDR3 DNA reads TGCGCCAGCAGCTTGGACGGACAGGGATGGAATGAGCAGTTCTTC. Amino acid sequence: CASSLDGQGWNEQFF. V and J are TRBV5-1 and TRBJ2-1, with 8 bases identical to TRBD1. This CDR3 contains 15 residues. The V segment lost 0 bases and the J segment 7 bases; nucleotides outside the gene matches: 6. Germline V gene data show CDR1 as SGHRS and CDR2 as YFSETQ.

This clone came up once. The CDR3 sequence: CASSLAILGQGTNTQYF. CDR3 DNA sequence: TGCGCCAGCAGCTTGGCTATCTTAGGACAGGGGACGAATACGCAGTATTTT. J is TRBJ2-3 and V is TRBV5-1, with TRBD1 identical over 9 bases. V was pared by 0 bases and J by 7 bases, with 12 bases of the junction left unmatched. Germline loops: CDR1 SGHRS, CDR2 YFSETQ. The CDR3 covers 17 residues.

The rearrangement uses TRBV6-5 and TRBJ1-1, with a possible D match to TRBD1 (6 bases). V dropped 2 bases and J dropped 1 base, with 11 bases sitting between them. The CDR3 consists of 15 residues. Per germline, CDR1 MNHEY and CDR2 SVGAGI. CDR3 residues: CASSYDVTGNTEAFF. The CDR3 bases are TGTGCCAGCAGTTACGACGTGACAGGGAACACTGAAGCTTTCTTT.

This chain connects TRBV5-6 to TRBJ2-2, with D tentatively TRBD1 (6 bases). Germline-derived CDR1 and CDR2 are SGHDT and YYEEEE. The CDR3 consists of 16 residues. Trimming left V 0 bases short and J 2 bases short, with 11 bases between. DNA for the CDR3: TGTGCCAGCAGCTTGGGAATGGACAGAAACACCGGGGAGCTGTTTTTT. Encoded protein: CASSLGMDRNTGELFF.

The CDR3, as DNA: TGTGCCAGTAGTGGACGGGGGGGCCCCTACAATGAGCAGTTCTTC. It specifies CASSGRGGPYNEQFF. The rearrangement links TRBV19 to TRBJ2-1, with 8 bases that match TRBD2. The V segment lost 5 bases and the J segment 2 bases; nucleotides outside the gene matches: 5. This CDR3 has 15 residues. CDR1 is LNHDA, CDR2 SQIVND, per germline (reference sequence).

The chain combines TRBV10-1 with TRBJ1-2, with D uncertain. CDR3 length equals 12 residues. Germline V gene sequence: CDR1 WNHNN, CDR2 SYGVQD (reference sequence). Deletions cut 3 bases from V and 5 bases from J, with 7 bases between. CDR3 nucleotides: TGCGCCAGCAGTGATTCGGGGTATGGCTACACCTTC. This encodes CASSDSGYGYTF.

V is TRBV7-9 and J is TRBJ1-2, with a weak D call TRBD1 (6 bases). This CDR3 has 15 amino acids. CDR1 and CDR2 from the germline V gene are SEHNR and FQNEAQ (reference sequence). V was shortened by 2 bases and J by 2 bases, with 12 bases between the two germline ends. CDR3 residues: CASSLPGTHNYGYTF. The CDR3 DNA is TGTGCCAGCAGCTTACCCGGGACACACAACTATGGCTACACCTTC. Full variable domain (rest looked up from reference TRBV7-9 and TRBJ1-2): DTGVSQNPRHKITKRGQNVTFRCDPISEHNRLYWYRQTLGQGPEFLTYFQNEAQLEKSRLLSDRFSAERPKGSFSTLEIQRTEQGDSAMYLCASSLPGTHNYGYTFGSGTRLTVV.

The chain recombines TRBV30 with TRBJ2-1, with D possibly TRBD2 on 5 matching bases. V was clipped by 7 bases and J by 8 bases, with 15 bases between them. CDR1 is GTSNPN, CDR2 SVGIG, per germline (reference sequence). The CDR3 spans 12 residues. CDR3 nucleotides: TGTGCCTCGAGGGTGCGAGGAGATGAGCAGTTCTTC. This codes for CASRVRGDEQFF.